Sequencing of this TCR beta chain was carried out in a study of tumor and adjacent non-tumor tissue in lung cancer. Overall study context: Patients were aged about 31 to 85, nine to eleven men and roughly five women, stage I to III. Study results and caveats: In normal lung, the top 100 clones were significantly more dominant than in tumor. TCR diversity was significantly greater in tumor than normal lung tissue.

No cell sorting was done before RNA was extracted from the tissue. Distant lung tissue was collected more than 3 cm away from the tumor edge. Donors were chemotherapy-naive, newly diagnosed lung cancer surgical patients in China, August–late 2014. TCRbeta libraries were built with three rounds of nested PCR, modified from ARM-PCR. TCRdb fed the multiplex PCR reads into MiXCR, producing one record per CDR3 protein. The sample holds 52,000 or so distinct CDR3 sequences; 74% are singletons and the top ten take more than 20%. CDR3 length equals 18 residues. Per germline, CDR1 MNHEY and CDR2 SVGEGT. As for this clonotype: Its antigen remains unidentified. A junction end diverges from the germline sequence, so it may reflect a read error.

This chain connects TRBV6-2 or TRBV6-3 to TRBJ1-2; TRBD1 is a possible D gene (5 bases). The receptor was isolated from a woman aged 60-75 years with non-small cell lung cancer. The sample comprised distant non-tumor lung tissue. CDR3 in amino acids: CASSYHTPWDGSSYGYTF. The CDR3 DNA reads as TGTGCCAGCAGTTACCACACTCCCTGGGACGGAAGTTCCTATGGCTACACGTTC.